The sequence of this T cell receptor (beta chain) was determined in a study of human T cells and chemical hapten exposure (dated by TCRdb to the early 2020s). Context from the whole study: For sensitization, 2% DPC in acetone was applied to a 2 cm by 2 cm area of upper inner arm skin. Throughout the study period of 20 to 30 weeks, patients also received therapeutic DPC doses to the scalp every week. Patch tests used Finn chambers with 0.01% DPC on the upper back, scored after 6 days by International Contact Dermatitis Research Group standards. The mostly female patient cohort included alopecia areata with under or over 50% scalp involvement, alopecia totalis and alopecia universalis. The libraries were sequenced as a pool, and the TCR yield per sample differed mostly because of small variations in library volumes within the pool. This study followed changes in the peripheral blood TCR repertoire in vivo during primary and secondary sensitization of alopecia patients to the hapten diphenylcyclopropenone (DPC). Blood was sampled from patients pre-sensitization (week 0) and at 2, 6 and about 24 weeks after DPC sensitization. Nearly 30 alopecia patients gave blood for TCR sequencing at one to four time points (pre-sensitization, 2, 6 and 24 weeks).

In its sample, this clonotype was seen a few times. Its cognate antigen has yet to be identified. No much larger clonotype is one base removed from it; base qualities were not supplied. The time point label here, explained by the study, means: pre-sensitization, week 0. This specimen's treatment or condition label, per the study, means: therapeutic diphenylcyclopropenone sensitization with weekly scalp DPC. At every patch-test visit, the blood draw took place before the patch test was put on. Eligible patients were aged 18 to 70, diagnosed with alopecia, deemed suitable for DPC therapy, and excluded if pregnant. Total RNA was extracted from unfractionated whole blood collected in Tempus Blood RNA tubes. Library generation was performed with RACE. The run used a NextSeq 500. Library preparation attached unique molecular identifiers to individual cDNA molecules for quantitative, reproducible TCR counting. Both TCR alpha and TCR beta chains were sequenced from each blood RNA sample. In the authors' own workflow: Samples had a median of roughly 91,000 TCRs, with a range from roughly 23,224 to 750,000. The Decombinator software suite was used to annotate the V, J and CDR3 of the TCR reads. To make PS versus PT1 abundance plots, every sample was subsampled to the same number of TCRs (28,000). TCRs were defined as expanded if absent before sensitization and observed at least eight times at the 2-week time point. TCRdb itself trimmed the public reads at Q25 with fastp, ran MiXCR and retained productive beta chains. Every CDR3 protein is listed once, alongside the most common genes and DNA of its rows. V and J calls and clone size were set by TCRdb, not the authors. Present in this sample are about 70,000 distinct CDR3 sequences, roughly 11% of which were seen just once. The top ten hold 5% to 5.5% of the sample.

What the study reported, not specific to this receptor: Repeated subsampling changed both the strength of the expansion versus patch-test correlation and the threshold at which that correlation became significant. A positive correlation was found between the number of PT1 expanded TCRs and patch test score, with significance reached at thresholds 8, 16 and 32 but not 4. No change with DPC sensitization was found in the number of TCRs above 1 in 1000 frequency, and no evidence of global repertoire structure alterations was found. Because all patients had alopecia, a presumed autoimmune disease, the immune response of the patients might differ from that of healthy individuals. Significantly more large CDR3 similarity clusters were formed by expanded TCRs than by pre-sensitization or healthy control sets, consistent with antigen-driven responses.

V trim: 1 base; J trim: 3 bases; unmatched bases: 6. The CDR3 contains 15 residues, cysteine and phenylalanine counted. Only the CDR3 portion is preserved as DNA: 45 bases, with reading frame beginning at the first base. Reading the germline V gene (reference sequence) gives CDR1 SEHNR and CDR2 FQNEAQ. Rearrangement joined TRBV7-9 to TRBJ2-7; TRBD1 aligns with 7 central bases. The TCR was taken from a woman in her fifties or sixties with alopecia areata. Some clones in this sample may be carry-over from other donors' samples. Sequences were derived from whole blood, sampled in connection with sensitization to the hapten diphenylcyclopropenone (DPC). The CDR3 is CASSLEQGPYYEQYF. The sequenced DNA is TGTGCCAGCAGCTTAGAACAGGGGCCGTACTACGAGCAGTACTTC.